Each of the 32 T cell receptor beta chains below was sequenced from the same sample in a study of blood T cell repertoires in COVID-19. Data came from immunoSEQ multiplex PCR; TCRdb stores just in-frame clones and leaves some out. Among about 240,000 clones, approximately 80% were seen once, and the ten largest hold 7.5%. Sequencing was done on a sample of peripheral blood. The source is a woman aged 80 or over with COVID-19, enrolled during active disease.

This clone was detected a few times. This chain joins TRBV5-1 and TRBJ1-1; 8 nucleotides agree with TRBD1. In germline, CDR1 is SGHRS, CDR2 YFSETQ. J lost 5 bases, V lost 4 bases, and 7 bases had no gene match. The CDR3 loop spans 14 amino acids. CDR3: CASSETGERTEAFF. CDR3 bases: TGCGCCAGCAGCGAGACAGGGGAAAGGACTGAAGCTTTCTTT. Full variable domain (outside the CDR3, taken from reference TRBV5-1 and TRBJ1-1): KAGVTQTPRYLIKTRGQQVTLSCSPISGHRSVSWYQQTPGQGLQFLFEYFSETQRNKGNFPGRFSGRQFSNSRSEMNVSTLELGDSALYLCASSETGERTEAFFGQGTRLTVV.

The chain uses TRBV7-6 and TRBJ1-1; 7 bases map to TRBD1. Germline CDR1 and CDR2: SGHVS and FNYEAQ. The junction had 8 bases not matched to a gene; V was cut back by 4 bases and J by 6 bases. The CDR3 is 14 amino acids. In DNA form, the CDR3 reads TGTGCCAGCAGCTCTTCACTAACAGGGGCTGAAGCTTTCTTT. It yields the protein CASSSSLTGAEAFF.

CDR3 bases: TGTGCCAGCAGCCAAGAGGGAAGGACACCAAGAGAGACCCAGTACTTC. Its translation is CASSQEGRTPRETQYF. V and J are TRBV3-1 (or the pseudogene TRBV3-2) and TRBJ2-5, with D tentatively TRBD1 (5 bases). CDR1 is LGHDT and CDR2 is YNNKEL in the germline V gene (reference sequence). The V end lost 0 bases, the J end lost 4 bases, and 15 bases lay between the germline ends. The CDR3 is 16 residues long.

The table lists this clone with many counts. V usage is TRBV30 and J usage is TRBJ2-2; 14 bases fit TRBD2. Germline CDR1 is GTSNPN and CDR2 is SVGIG (reference sequence). The CDR3 spans 17 residues. The J segment lost 4 bases and the V segment lost 2 bases, leaving 6 bases of the junction unmatched. The CDR3 protein is CAWSYSGLAGVTGELFF. For the CDR3, the DNA is TGTGCCTGGAGTTATTCGGGACTAGCGGGGGTCACCGGGGAGCTGTTTTTT.

The rearrangement joins TRBV5-1 to TRBJ1-3; D is ambiguous. Germline values: CDR1 SGHRS, CDR2 YFSETQ. This CDR3 has 16 amino acids. The V gene lost 0 bases and the J gene lost 0 bases, with 10 bases spanning the gap. The CDR3 loop reads CASSLAAQSSGNTIYF. The CDR3 DNA is TGCGCCAGCAGCTTGGCCGCACAGAGCTCTGGAAACACCATATATTTT.

This chain connects TRBV2 to TRBJ1-1; D remains unclear. V dropped 4 bases and J dropped 6 bases, with 12 bases sitting between them. The CDR3 has 13 amino acids. Germline assignment: CDR1 SNHLY and CDR2 FYNNEI. In DNA, the CDR3 is TGTGCCAGCAGTGCCATCCCCGCGGCTGAAGCTTTCTTT. Amino acids: CASSAIPAAEAFF.

CDR3 nucleotides: TGTGCCAGTAGAGGTGGAGGTGACGAGCAGTACTTC. Encoded protein: CASRGGGDEQYF. The chain joins TRBV19 to TRBJ2-7, with D possibly matching TRBD2 (5 bases). V shed 6 bases and J shed 5 bases, with 11 bases lying between them. The CDR3 sequence is 12 residues long. Germline V lookup: CDR1 LNHDA, CDR2 SQIVND (reference sequence). Drawing the rest from reference TRBV19 and TRBJ2-7, the complete variable domain is DGGITQSPKYLFRKEGQNVTLSCEQNLNHDAMYWYRQDPGQGLRLIYYSQIVNDFQKGDIAEGYSVSREKKESFPLTVTSAQKNPTAFYLCASRGGGDEQYFGPGTRLTVT.

V gene TRBV19 combines with J gene TRBJ1-1; no definite D call. Per the germline V gene, CDR1 is LNHDA and CDR2 is SQIVND (reference sequence). CDR3 size: 15 residues. V lost 0 bases and J lost 4, with 12 bases in between. The CDR3 loop reads CASSIDGKGATEAFF. Written as DNA, the CDR3 is TGTGCCAGTAGTATAGACGGCAAGGGAGCCACTGAAGCTTTCTTT.

The V gene is TRBV5-5, the J gene TRBJ2-7; 8 bases are shared with TRBD1. After removal of 6 bases from V and 2 bases from J, the junction contained 7 bases not matched to a gene. Per germline, CDR1 SGHKS and CDR2 YYEKEE (reference sequence). The CDR3 is 14 residues long. The CDR3 DNA reads TGTGCCAGCATTGCCAGGGGGCTTCCCTACGAGCAGTACTTC. It specifies CASIARGLPYEQYF.

The chain carries TRBV7-3 and TRBJ2-1; the match to TRBD2 covers 10 bases. Germline lookup yields CDR1 SGHTA and CDR2 FQGTGA. This CDR3 is 15 amino acids long. The V and J ends lost 7 bases and 6 bases, in that order; junction bases with no gene match: 9. The CDR3: CASNSAGGLRNEQFF. CDR3 in DNA: TGTGCCAGCAACTCAGCGGGGGGGTTACGCAATGAGCAGTTCTTC.

CDR3: CASSRQDNQPQHF. CDR3 DNA sequence: TGTGCCAGCAGTAGACAGGACAATCAGCCCCAGCATTTT. V gene TRBV12-3 or TRBV12-4 combines with J gene TRBJ1-5; a weak D match, TRBD1 (6 bases). V was clipped by 5 bases and J by 3 bases, with 8 bases between them. This CDR3 has 13 amino acids.

CDR3 residues: CASRTAAGRGNEQFF. The CDR3 region has the DNA TGTGCCAGTAGAACGGCGGCGGGGAGAGGCAATGAGCAGTTCTTC. The chain uses TRBV19 and TRBJ2-1, with D possibly TRBD2 on 6 matching bases. CDR1 and CDR2 from the germline V gene are LNHDA and SQIVND (reference sequence). V was trimmed by 6 bases and J by 6 bases, leaving 18 bases between them. The CDR3 sequence is 15 residues long.

V and J are TRBV11-3 and TRBJ2-7; TRBD1 matches at 8 bases. Germline V gene lookup returns CDR1 SGHNT and CDR2 YENEEA. This CDR3 is 15 amino acids long. Germline trimming cut 6 bases from V and 6 bases from J; bases unmatched to any gene: 13. The CDR3 DNA follows: TGTGCCAGCAGTTGGAGACAGGGGCCCTTCTCCGAGCAGTACTTC. Translation: CASSWRQGPFSEQYF.

The V call is TRBV4-1, the J call TRBJ1-1; D may be TRBD1 (5 bases). This CDR3 comprises 13 residues. Germline V lookup: CDR1 MGHRA, CDR2 YSYEKL. The V and J ends lost 4 bases and 0 bases respectively, with 6 bases between them. CDR3 sequence (DNA): TGCGCCAGCAGCCTCAGGGTGAACACTGAAGCTTTCTTT. Encoded protein: CASSLRVNTEAFF.

This clone was counted between two and nine times. The V gene is TRBV6-5, the J gene TRBJ1-1, with TRBD1 as a possible D gene (5 bases). Deletions cut 8 bases from V and 1 base from J, with 14 bases between. CDR3 length equals 14 residues. CDR1 and CDR2 (germline): MNHEY, SVGAGI. CDR3 coding DNA: TGTGCCAGCCGGCGGGGGGGAGGGAACACTGAAGCTTTCTTT. Translation gives CASRRGGGNTEAFF.

This chain connects TRBV5-8 to TRBJ1-5; no definite D call. This CDR3 has 15 amino acids. The germline gives CDR1 SGHTS, CDR2 YDEGEE. The ends were cut back, 5 bases at V and 3 bases at J, with 15 bases in the middle. The CDR3 DNA sequence: TGTGCCAGCAGTTTCAGTAGGAGGATCAATCAGCCCCAGCATTTT. Translation: CASSFSRRINQPQHF.

V gene TRBV11-2 combines with J gene TRBJ1-2, with D possibly TRBD1 on 5 matching bases. The CDR3 length is 14 residues. CDR1 is SGHAT, CDR2 FQNNGV, per germline. The ends were cut back, 0 bases at V and 8 bases at J, with 13 bases in the middle. CDR3 loop: CASSLDGQGGGYTF. The CDR3 DNA follows: TGTGCCAGCAGCTTAGATGGCCAGGGAGGGGGCTACACCTTC.

The CDR3: CASSYRTGGAGQFF. The DNA of the CDR3 is TGTGCCAGCAGCTACCGGACAGGGGGCGCAGGGCAGTTCTTC. The chain employs TRBV7-8 and TRBJ2-1; 11 bases line up with TRBD1. V was clipped by 4 bases and J by 12 bases; unmatched bases: 8. This CDR3 has 14 residues. The germline V gene encodes CDR1 SGHVS and CDR2 FQNEAQ.

The chain links TRBV2 to TRBJ2-1, with 10 bases fitting TRBD2. CDR3 length: 14 residues. Germline assignment: CDR1 SNHLY and CDR2 FYNNEI. Germline trimming cut 7 bases from V and 5 bases from J; bases unmatched to any gene: 5. CDR3 sequence: CASINSGRNNEQFF. As DNA, the CDR3 is TGTGCCAGCATAAATAGCGGGAGGAACAATGAGCAGTTCTTC. Looking up the rest from reference TRBV2 and TRBJ2-1 gives the full variable domain: EPEVTQTPSHQVTQMGQEVILRCVPISNHLYFYWYRQILGQKVEFLVSFYNNEISEKSEIFDDQFSVERPDGSNFTLKIRSTKLEDSAMYFCASINSGRNNEQFFGPGTRLTVL.

The chain links TRBV6-5 to TRBJ1-1; weak D call: TRBD1 (6 bases). Germline V gives CDR1 MNHEY, CDR2 SVGAGI. CDR3 length equals 14 residues. V lost 9 bases and J lost 5, with 19 bases in between. The CDR3 nucleotides are TGTGCCAGTACGGGTGGGGGGGGCTCGACTGAAGCTTTCTTT. This translates into CASTGGGGSTEAFF.

This rearrangement joins TRBV6-5 to TRBJ1-2; unclear D gene. Germline CDR1 is MNHEY and CDR2 is SVGAGI. The CDR3 covers 12 residues. Trimming removed 6 bases at V and 1 base at J, with 6 bases between. CDR3 in amino acids: CASRRGNYGYTF. The CDR3 nucleotides read TGTGCCAGCAGGCGGGGTAACTATGGCTACACCTTC.

The J gene is TRBJ1-2, the V gene TRBV10-2, with 11 nucleotides matching TRBD1. With V trimmed by 3 bases and J by 8 bases, 14 bases remained unmatched. The length of the CDR3 is 17 residues. Germline V gene sequence: CDR1 WSHSY, CDR2 SAAADI. DNA of the CDR3: TGCGCCAGCAGTGATAGAAGGACAGGGGGCTTGATGGAAGGCTACACCTTC. This codes for CASSDRRTGGLMEGYTF.

In this sample, this clone turned up a few times. V and J are TRBV7-2 and TRBJ1-5; D perhaps matches TRBD1 (5 bases). V lost 6 bases and J lost 1, with 16 bases in between. Germline V gene data show CDR1 as SGHTA and CDR2 as FQGNSA. The CDR3 spans 16 residues. CDR3 nucleotide sequence: TGTGCCAGCAGGGGGGGTGCCATAGGGAGCAATCAGCCCCAGCATTTT. Amino acid sequence: CASRGGAIGSNQPQHF.

V is TRBV12-3 or TRBV12-4 and J is TRBJ2-1; 7 nucleotides align to TRBD1. V lost 8 bases, J lost 8 bases, and 6 bases stayed unmatched. The CDR3 spans 12 residues. The CDR3 is CASRHRGDEQFF. CDR3 DNA: TGTGCCAGCCGCCACAGGGGTGATGAGCAGTTCTTC.

The chain couples TRBV5-1 to TRBJ1-4, with a tentative D call TRBD1 (5 bases). Per the germline V gene, CDR1 is SGHRS and CDR2 is YFSETQ. The CDR3 has 16 residues. V lost 4 bases and J 8 bases, leaving 21 bases between the germline ends. CDR3 sequence: CASSTGRGARNEKLFF. The CDR3 DNA follows: TGCGCCAGCAGCACTGGACGCGGGGCGAGGAACGAAAAACTGTTTTTT.

The chain is built from TRBV6-5 and TRBJ1-2; D perhaps matches TRBD1 (5 bases). Between the trimmed V and J ends, which lost 2 bases and 8 bases, there was a span of 15 bases. The CDR3 consists of 14 residues. Germline V CDR1 and CDR2: MNHEY, SVGAGI. CDR3 loop: CASSYDGGGGGYTF. The CDR3 coding sequence is TGTGCCAGCAGTTACGACGGTGGGGGGGGAGGCTACACCTTC.

The chain is built from TRBV5-1 and TRBJ1-5, with 10 positions matching TRBD1. The junction had 1 base not matched to a gene; V was cut back by 0 bases and J by 4 bases. CDR3 size: 15 residues. Per the germline V gene, CDR1 is SGHRS and CDR2 is YFSETQ. The CDR3 DNA reads TGCGCCAGCAGCTTGGGGACAGGGGGGAATCAGCCCCAGCATTTT. This encodes CASSLGTGGNQPQHF.

A few counts support this clone. Written as DNA, the CDR3 is TGTGCCAGCAGCTCGAGGTGGGAGGAGACCCAGTACTTC. This translates into CASSSRWEETQYF. This chain connects TRBV5-6 to TRBJ2-5; D is perhaps TRBD2 (5 bases). This CDR3 region has 13 residues. Germline V lookup: CDR1 SGHDT, CDR2 YYEEEE. The ends were cut back, 3 bases at V and 5 bases at J, with 11 bases in the middle.

The chain uses TRBV30 and TRBJ2-1; the D gene is possibly TRBD2 (5 bases). V shed 6 bases and J shed 3 bases, with 21 bases lying between them. CDR3 length equals 16 residues. Germline V gene sequence: CDR1 GTSNPN, CDR2 SVGIG (reference sequence). CDR3 sequence reads: CACQLRLAGSYNEQFF. For the CDR3, the DNA is TGTGCCTGCCAACTGCGCTTGGCGGGCAGCTACAATGAGCAGTTCTTC.

The chain combines TRBV9 with TRBJ2-2; 9 bases are a match to TRBD1. Germline V gene lookup returns CDR1 SGDLS and CDR2 YYNGEE. CDR3 length: 15 amino acids. V shed 3 bases, J shed 5 bases, and the junction held 5 bases outside the gene matches. CDR3 in amino acids: CASSALGQGTGELFF. The CDR3 nucleotides are TGTGCCAGCAGCGCGTTGGGACAGGGAACCGGGGAGCTGTTTTTT.

In DNA form, the CDR3 reads TGCGCCAGCAGCGTGTTGACAGGGGGGAATGAAAAACTGTTTTTT. Translating gives CASSVLTGGNEKLFF. The chain employs TRBV5-1 and TRBJ1-4; 9 bases fit TRBD1. Germline-derived CDR1 and CDR2 are SGHRS and YFSETQ. V lost 4 bases, J lost 5 bases, and 6 bases stayed unmatched. The CDR3 totals 15 residues.

This chain connects TRBV28 to TRBJ2-1; TRBD1 is a possible D gene (5 bases). The CDR3 is 12 residues long. CDR1 and CDR2 from the germline V gene are MDHEN and SYDVKM. V lost 1 base to trimming and J lost 9 bases, with 7 bases between them. The CDR3: CASSLFQGEQFF. As DNA, the CDR3 is TGTGCCAGCAGTTTATTTCAGGGTGAGCAGTTCTTC. Full variable domain (missing parts from reference TRBV28 and TRBJ2-1): DVKVTQSSRYLVKRTGEKVFLECVQDMDHENMFWYRQDPGLGLRLIYFSYDVKMKEKGDIPEGYSVSREKKERFSLILESASTNQTSMYLCASSLFQGEQFFGPGTRLTVL.